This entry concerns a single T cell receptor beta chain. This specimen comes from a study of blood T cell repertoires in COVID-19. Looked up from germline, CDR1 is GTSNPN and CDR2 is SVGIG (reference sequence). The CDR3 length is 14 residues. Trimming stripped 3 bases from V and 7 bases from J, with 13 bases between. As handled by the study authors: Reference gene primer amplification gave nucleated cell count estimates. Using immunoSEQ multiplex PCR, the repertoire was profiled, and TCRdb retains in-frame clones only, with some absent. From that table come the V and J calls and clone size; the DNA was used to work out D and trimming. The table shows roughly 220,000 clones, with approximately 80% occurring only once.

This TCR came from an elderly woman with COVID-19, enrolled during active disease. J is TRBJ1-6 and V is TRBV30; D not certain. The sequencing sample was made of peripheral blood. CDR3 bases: TGTGCCTGGAGCCTAACGAGGGAAAATTCACCCCTCCACTTT. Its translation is CAWSLTRENSPLHF.